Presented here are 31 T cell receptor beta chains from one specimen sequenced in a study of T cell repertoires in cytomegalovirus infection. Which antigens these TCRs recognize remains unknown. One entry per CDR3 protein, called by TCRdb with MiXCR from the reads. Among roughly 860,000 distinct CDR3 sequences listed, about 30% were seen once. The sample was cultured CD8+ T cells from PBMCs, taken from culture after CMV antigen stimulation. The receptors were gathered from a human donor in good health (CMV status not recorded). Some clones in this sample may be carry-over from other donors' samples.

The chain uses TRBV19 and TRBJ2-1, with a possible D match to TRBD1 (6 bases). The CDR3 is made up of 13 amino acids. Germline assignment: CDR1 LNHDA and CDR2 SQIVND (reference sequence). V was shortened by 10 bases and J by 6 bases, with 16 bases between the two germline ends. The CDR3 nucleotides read TGTGCCACCAGACCAGGGGCTCGCAATGAGCAGTTCTTC. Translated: CATRPGARNEQFF.

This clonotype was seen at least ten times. CDR3 residues: CASSLKQFEETQYF. Written as DNA, the CDR3 is TGTGCCAGCAGCTTAAAACAGTTCGAAGAGACCCAGTACTTC. V is TRBV7-6 and J is TRBJ2-5; D is uncertain. The CDR3 has 14 amino acids. Germline CDR1 SGHVS, CDR2 FNYEAQ. V gave up 2 bases and J gave up 3 bases, with 10 bases separating them.

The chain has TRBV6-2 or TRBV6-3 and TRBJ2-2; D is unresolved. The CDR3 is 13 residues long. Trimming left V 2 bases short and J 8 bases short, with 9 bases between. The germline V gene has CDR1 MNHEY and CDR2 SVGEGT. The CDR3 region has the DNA TGTGCCAGCAGTTACGCTAGTTGGGGGGAGCTGTTTTTT. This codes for CASSYASWGELFF.

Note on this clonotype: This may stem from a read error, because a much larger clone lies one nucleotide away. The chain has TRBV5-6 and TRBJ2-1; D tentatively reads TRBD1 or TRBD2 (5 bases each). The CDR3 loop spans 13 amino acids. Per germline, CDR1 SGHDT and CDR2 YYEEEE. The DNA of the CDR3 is TGTGCCAACAGCTTCTCATATGGGACTGAGCAGTTCTTC. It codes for CANSFSYGTEQFF. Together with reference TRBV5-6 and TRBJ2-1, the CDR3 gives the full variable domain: DAGVTQSPTHLIKTRGQQVTLRCSPKSGHDTVSWYQQALGQGPQFIFQYYEEEERQRGNFPDRFSGHQFPNYSSELNVNALLLGDSALYLCANSFSYGTEQFFGPGTRLTVL.

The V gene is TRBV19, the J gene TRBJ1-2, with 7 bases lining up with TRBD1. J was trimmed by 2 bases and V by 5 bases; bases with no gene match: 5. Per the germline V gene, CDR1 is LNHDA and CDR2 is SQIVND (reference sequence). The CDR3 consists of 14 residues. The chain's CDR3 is CASSAQGRNYGYTF. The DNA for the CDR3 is TGTGCCAGTAGTGCACAGGGGAGGAACTATGGCTACACCTTC.

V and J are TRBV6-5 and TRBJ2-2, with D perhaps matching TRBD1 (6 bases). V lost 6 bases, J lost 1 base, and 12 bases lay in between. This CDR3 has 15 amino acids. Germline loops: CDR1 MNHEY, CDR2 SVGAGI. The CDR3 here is CASSWDTQNTGELFF. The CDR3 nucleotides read TGTGCCAGCAGCTGGGACACCCAGAACACCGGGGAGCTGTTTTTT.

The CDR3 reads CASSARRAWGETQYF. Written as DNA, the CDR3 is TGTGCCAGCAGTGCGCGTAGAGCCTGGGGAGAGACCCAGTACTTC. The V and J genes are TRBV27 and TRBJ2-5; D gene uncertain. From germline, CDR1 is MNHEY and CDR2 SMNVEV (reference sequence). The CDR3 runs 15 residues. The V end was cut by 5 bases, the J end by 4 bases, with 17 bases between.

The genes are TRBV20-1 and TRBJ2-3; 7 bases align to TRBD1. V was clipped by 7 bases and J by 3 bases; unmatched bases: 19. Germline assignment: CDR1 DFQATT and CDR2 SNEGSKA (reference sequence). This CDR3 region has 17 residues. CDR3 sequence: CSVTVDRSLLQTDTQYF. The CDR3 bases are TGCAGTGTTACAGTGGACAGGTCATTGCTTCAAACAGATACGCAGTATTTT.

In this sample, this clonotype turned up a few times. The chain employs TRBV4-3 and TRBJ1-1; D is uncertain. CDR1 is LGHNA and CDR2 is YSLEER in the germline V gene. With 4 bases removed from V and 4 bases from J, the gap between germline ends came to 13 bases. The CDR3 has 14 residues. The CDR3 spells CASSPTDGGTEAFF. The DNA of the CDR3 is TGCGCCAGCAGCCCTACGGACGGTGGCACTGAAGCTTTCTTT.

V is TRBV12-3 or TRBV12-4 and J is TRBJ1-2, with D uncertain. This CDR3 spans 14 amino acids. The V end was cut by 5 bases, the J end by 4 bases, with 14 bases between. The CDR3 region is CASSLEGHIYGYTF. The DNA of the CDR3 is TGTGCCAGCAGTCTGGAGGGCCACATCTATGGCTACACCTTC.

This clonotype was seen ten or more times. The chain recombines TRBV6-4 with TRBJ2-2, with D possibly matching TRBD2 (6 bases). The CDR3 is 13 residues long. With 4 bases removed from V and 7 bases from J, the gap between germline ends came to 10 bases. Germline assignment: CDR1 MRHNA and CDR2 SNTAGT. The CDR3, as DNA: TGTGCCAGCAGTGCCTCGACTAGCGGGGAGCTGTTTTTT. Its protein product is CASSASTSGELFF.

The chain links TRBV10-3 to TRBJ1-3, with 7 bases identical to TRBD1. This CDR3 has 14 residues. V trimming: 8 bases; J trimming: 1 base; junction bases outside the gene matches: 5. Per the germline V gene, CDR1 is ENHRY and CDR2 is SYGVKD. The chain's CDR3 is CAIGTVESGNTIYF. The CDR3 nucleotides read TGTGCCATCGGGACAGTGGAATCTGGAAACACCATATATTTT.

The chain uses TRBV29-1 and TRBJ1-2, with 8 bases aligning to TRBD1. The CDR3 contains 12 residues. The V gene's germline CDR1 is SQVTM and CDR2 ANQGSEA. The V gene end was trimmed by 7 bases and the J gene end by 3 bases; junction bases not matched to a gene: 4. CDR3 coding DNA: TGCAGCGGGGAACAGGGGGACTATGGCTACACCTTC. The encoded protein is CSGEQGDYGYTF.

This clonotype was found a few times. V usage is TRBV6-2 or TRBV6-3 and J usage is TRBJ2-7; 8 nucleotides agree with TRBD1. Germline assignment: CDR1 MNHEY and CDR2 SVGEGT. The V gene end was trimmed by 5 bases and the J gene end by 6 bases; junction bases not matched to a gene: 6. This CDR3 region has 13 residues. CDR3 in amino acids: CASSAGQVSEQYV. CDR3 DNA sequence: TGTGCCAGCAGTGCGGGACAGGTCTCCGAGCAGTACGTC.

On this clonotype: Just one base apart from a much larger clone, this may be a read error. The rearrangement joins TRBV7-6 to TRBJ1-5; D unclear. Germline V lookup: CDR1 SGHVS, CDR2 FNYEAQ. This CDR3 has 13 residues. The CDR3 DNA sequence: TGTGCCAGCAGCTTAGCTCCCGATCAGCCCCGGCATTTT. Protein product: CASSLAPDQPRHF.

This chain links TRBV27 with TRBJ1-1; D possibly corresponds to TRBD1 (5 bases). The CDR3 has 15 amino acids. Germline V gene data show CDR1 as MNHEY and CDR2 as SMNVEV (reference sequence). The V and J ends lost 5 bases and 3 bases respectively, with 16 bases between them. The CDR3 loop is CASSPTWDLYTEAFF. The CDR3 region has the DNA TGTGCCAGCAGTCCTACCTGGGACCTGTACACTGAAGCTTTCTTT.

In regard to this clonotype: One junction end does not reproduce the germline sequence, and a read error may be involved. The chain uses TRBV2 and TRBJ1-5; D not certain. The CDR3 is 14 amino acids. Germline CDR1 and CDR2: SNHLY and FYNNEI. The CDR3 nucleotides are TGTGTCAGCAGTAGGGCAGGTACCACTCAGCCCCAGCATTTT. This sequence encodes CVSSRAGTTQPQHF.

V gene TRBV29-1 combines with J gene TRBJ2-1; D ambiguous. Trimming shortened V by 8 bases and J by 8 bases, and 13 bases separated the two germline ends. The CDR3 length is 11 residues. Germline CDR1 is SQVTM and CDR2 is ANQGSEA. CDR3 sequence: CSHDISHEQFF. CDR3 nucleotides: TGCAGCCACGACATTTCCCATGAGCAGTTCTTC.

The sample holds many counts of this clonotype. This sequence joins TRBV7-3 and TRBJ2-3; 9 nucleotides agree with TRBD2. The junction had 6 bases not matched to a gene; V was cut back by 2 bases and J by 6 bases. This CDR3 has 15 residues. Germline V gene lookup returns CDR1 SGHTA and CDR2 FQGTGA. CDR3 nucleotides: TGTGCCAGCAGCTTAGGCGGGGGGGCCGCCGATACGCAGTATTTT. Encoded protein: CASSLGGGAADTQYF.

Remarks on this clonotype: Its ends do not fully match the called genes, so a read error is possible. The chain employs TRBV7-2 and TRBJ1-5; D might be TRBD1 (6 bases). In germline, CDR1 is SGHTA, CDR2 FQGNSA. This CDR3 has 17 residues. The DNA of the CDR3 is TGTGCCAACAGCTTAGGAGTTCAAGTCAGGGGTAATCAGCCCCAGCATTTT. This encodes CANSLGVQVRGNQPQHF. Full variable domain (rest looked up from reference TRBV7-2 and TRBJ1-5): GAGVSQSPSNKVTEKGKDVELRCDPISGHTALYWYRQSLGQGLEFLIYFQGNSAPDKSGLPSDRFSAERTGGSVSTLTIQRTQQEDSAVYLCANSLGVQVRGNQPQHFGDGTRLSIL.

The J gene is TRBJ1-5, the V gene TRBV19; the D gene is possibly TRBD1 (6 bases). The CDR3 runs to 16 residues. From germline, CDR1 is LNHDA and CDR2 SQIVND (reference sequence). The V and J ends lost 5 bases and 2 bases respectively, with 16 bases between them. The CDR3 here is CASSFPLQGRNQPQHF. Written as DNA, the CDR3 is TGTGCCAGTAGTTTTCCTCTCCAGGGGCGCAATCAGCCCCAGCATTTT.

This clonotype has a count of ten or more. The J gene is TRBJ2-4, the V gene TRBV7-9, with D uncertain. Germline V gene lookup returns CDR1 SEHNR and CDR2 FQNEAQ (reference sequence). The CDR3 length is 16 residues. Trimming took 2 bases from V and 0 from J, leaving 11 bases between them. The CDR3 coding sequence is TGTGCCAGCAGCTTATCAGCTGAAGAAGCCAAAAACATTCAGTACTTC. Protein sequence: CASSLSAEEAKNIQYF. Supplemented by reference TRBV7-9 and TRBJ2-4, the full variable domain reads DTGVSQNPRHKITKRGQNVTFRCDPISEHNRLYWYRQTLGQGPEFLTYFQNEAQLEKSRLLSDRFSAERPKGSFSTLEIQRTEQGDSAMYLCASSLSAEEAKNIQYFGAGTRLSVL.

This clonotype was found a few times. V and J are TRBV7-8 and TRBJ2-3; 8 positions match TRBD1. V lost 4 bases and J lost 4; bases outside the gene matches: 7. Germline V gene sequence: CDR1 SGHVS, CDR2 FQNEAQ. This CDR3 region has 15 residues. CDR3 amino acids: CASSSDRGLSDTQYF. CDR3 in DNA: TGTGCCAGCAGCTCCGACAGGGGTCTCTCAGATACGCAGTATTTT.

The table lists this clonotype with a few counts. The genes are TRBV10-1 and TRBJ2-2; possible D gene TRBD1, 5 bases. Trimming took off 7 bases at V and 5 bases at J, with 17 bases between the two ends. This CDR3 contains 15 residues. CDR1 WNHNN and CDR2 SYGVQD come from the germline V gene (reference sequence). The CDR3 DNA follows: TGCGCCAGCATAGGGGCCCCGAGGTGGACCGGGGAGCTGTTTTTT. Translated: CASIGAPRWTGELFF.

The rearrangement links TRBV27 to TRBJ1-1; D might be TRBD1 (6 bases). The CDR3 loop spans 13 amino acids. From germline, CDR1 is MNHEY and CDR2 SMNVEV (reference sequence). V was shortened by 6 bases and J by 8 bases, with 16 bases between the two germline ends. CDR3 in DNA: TGTGCCAGCAGCCCCCTAGGGGGACGAGAAGCTTTCTTT. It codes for CASSPLGGREAFF.

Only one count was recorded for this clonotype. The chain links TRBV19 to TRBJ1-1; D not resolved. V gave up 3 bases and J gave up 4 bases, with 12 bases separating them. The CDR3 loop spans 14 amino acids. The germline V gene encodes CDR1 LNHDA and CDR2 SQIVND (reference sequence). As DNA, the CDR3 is TGTGCCAGTAGTATCGCACTAGGGCCCACTGAAGCTTTCTTT. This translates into CASSIALGPTEAFF.

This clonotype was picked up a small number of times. CDR3 amino acids: CASSLMRTEAFF. The CDR3 coding sequence is TGTGCCAGCAGCTTAATGAGGACTGAAGCTTTCTTT. The V gene is TRBV7-2, the J gene TRBJ1-1; D gene uncertain. The CDR3 consists of 12 residues. Germline loops: CDR1 SGHTA, CDR2 FQGNSA. Trimming left V 2 bases short and J 5 bases short, with 6 bases between. Using reference TRBV7-2 and TRBJ1-1 for the parts outside the CDR3, the full variable domain is GAGVSQSPSNKVTEKGKDVELRCDPISGHTALYWYRQSLGQGLEFLIYFQGNSAPDKSGLPSDRFSAERTGGSVSTLTIQRTQQEDSAVYLCASSLMRTEAFFGQGTRLTVV.

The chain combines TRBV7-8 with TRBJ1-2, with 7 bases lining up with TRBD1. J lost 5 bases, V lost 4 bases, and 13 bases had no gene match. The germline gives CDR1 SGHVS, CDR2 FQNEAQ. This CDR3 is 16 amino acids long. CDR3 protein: CASSSIPGQTVYGYTF. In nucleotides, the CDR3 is TGTGCCAGCAGCTCTATTCCGGGACAGACTGTTTATGGCTACACCTTC.

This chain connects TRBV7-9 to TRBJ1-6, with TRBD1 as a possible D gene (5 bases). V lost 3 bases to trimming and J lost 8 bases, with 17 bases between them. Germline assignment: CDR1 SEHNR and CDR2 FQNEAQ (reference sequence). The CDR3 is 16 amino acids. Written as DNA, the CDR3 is TGTGCCAGCAGCTTCACCGGGACCATGAAAGATTCACCCCTCCACTTT. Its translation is CASSFTGTMKDSPLHF. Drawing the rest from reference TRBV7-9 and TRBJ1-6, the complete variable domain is DTGVSQNPRHKITKRGQNVTFRCDPISEHNRLYWYRQTLGQGPEFLTYFQNEAQLEKSRLLSDRFSAERPKGSFSTLEIQRTEQGDSAMYLCASSFTGTMKDSPLHFGNGTRLTVT.

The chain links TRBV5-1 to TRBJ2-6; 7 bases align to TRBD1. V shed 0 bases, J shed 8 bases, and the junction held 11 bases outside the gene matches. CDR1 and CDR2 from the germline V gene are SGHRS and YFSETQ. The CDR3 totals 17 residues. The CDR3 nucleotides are TGCGCCAGCAGCTTGGAATCGGCAGGGGGTCCGTCCAACGTCCTGACTTTC. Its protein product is CASSLESAGGPSNVLTF.

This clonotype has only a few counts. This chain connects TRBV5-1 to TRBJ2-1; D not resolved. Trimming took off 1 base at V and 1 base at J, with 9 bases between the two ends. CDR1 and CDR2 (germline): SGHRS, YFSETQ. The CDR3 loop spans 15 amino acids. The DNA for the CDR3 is TGCGCCAGCAGCTTGTACGGGTATTCCTACAATGAGCAGTTCTTC. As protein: CASSLYGYSYNEQFF.